This TCR beta chain comes out of a study of T cells in Graves' hyperthyroidism and ophthalmopathy. Amplification targeted TCR beta CDR3 regions from RNA transcripts. HTBI primers were employed in a first-round RT-PCR of the TCR CDR3. TCRdb reanalysed the multiplex PCR reads using MiXCR and keeps one entry per CDR3 protein. Of about 58,000 distinct CDR3 sequences listed, about 49% were seen once; the top ten hold roughly 12%. The sample holds many counts of this clonotype. Germline CDR1 and CDR2: SEHNR and FQNEAQ (reference sequence). The CDR3 runs 15 residues. The V and J ends lost 6 bases and 7 bases, in that order; junction bases with no gene match: 8.

The source of this sequence is a woman in her thirties with Graves' ophthalmopathy. Sequencing was carried out using blood. V and J are TRBV7-9 and TRBJ2-1, with TRBD2 matching over 11 bases. The CDR3 sequence is CASRTPGLAANEQFF. The CDR3 coding sequence is TGTGCCAGCAGAACCCCGGGACTAGCGGCGAATGAGCAGTTCTTC. The entire variable domain, with the rest obtained from reference TRBV7-9 and TRBJ2-1, is as follows: DTGVSQNPRHKITKRGQNVTFRCDPISEHNRLYWYRQTLGQGPEFLTYFQNEAQLEKSRLLSDRFSAERPKGSFSTLEIQRTEQGDSAMYLCASRTPGLAANEQFFGPGTRLTVL.